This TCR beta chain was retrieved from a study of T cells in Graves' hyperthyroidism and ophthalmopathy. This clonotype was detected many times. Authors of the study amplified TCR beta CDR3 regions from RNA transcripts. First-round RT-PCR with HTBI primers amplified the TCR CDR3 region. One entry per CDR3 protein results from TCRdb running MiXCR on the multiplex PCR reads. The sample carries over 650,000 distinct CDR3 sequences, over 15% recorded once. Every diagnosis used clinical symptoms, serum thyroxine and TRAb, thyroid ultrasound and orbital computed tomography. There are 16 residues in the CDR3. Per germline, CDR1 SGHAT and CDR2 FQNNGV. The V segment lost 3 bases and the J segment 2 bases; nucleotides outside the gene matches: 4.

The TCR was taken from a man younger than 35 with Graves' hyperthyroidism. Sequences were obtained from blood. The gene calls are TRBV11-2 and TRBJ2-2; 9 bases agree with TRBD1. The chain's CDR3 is CASSFGTGSNTGELFF. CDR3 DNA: TGTGCCAGCAGCTTTGGGACAGGGAGTAACACCGGGGAGCTGTTTTTT.